These 3 T cell receptor beta chains were sequenced from one sample in a study of beta chain features in type 1 diabetes. Reverse transcription of all isolated RNA meant that expressed TCRB transcripts were sequenced. Generated by immunoSEQ multiplex PCR, the TCRdb table keeps only in-frame clones and is missing some. The sample consists of some 150,000 clones, over 9.5% of them appearing once. Sequenced input: naive CD4+ T cells from blood. Receptors were obtained from a man between 18 and 29 years old in good health.

This chain connects TRBV7-2 to TRBJ2-1, with D possibly matching TRBD2 (6 bases). Trimming removed 4 bases from V and 4 bases from J, with 11 bases in between. Germline V gene sequence: CDR1 SGHTA, CDR2 FQGNSA. The length of the CDR3 is 14 residues. The CDR3 sequence is CASSWIGGYNEQFF. CDR3 nucleotides: TGTGCCAGCAGCTGGATTGGGGGGTACAATGAGCAGTTCTTC.

This clone appeared many times. The chain has TRBV7-9 and TRBJ1-6; 9 bases align to TRBD1. Trimming cost V 5 bases and J 10 bases; bases outside gene matches: 6. CDR3 size: 14 residues. Germline V gives CDR1 SEHNR, CDR2 FQNEAQ (reference sequence). The CDR3: CASSMDRGESPLHF. For the CDR3, the DNA is TGTGCCAGCAGCATGGACAGGGGAGAATCACCCCTCCACTTT.

V is TRBV29-1 and J is TRBJ1-2; TRBD1 matches at 10 bases. The CDR3 runs to 17 residues. V gave up 3 bases and J gave up 0 bases; unmatched junction bases: 10. Germline CDR1 is SQVTM and CDR2 is ANQGSEA. CDR3 region: CSVEDRDRGWTNYGYTF. The CDR3 DNA reads as TGCAGCGTTGAGGACCGGGACAGGGGTTGGACTAACTATGGCTACACCTTC. The full variable domain, rest sourced from reference TRBV29-1 and TRBJ1-2, is SAVISQKPSRDICQRGTSLTIQCQVDSQVTMMFWYRQQPGQSLTLIATANQGSEATYESGFVIDKFPISRPNLTFSTLTVSNMSPEDSSIYLCSVEDRDRGWTNYGYTFGSGTRLTVV.